This record looks at one T cell receptor (beta chain) sequence and its context. It has no known antigen specificity. There are no base qualities to consult, and no much larger clone falls within one base. The entry originates in a study of OX40 agonist ivuxolimab in advanced cancers. About the investigation overall: The costimulatory receptor OX40 (CD134) was targeted by ivuxolimab, a fully human IgG2 agonistic monoclonal antibody. Intravenous ivuxolimab was administered to patients every 2 weeks at six dose levels: 0.01, 0.1, 0.3, 1.5, 3 and 10 mg/kg. Of the approximately 53 patients in dose escalation, some 19 had hepatocellular carcinoma, about 15 had melanoma, 9 had renal cell carcinoma and 9 had head and neck cancer. In the dose-escalation cohort, 65% to 85% of patients were male, and the mean age was 60 years with a range of roughly 20 to 79. Prior anti-PD-1, anti-PD-L1 or anti-CTLA-4 therapy was permitted, and checkpoint inhibitors had been received by around 39% of dose-escalation patients. Partial responses were achieved by three dose-escalation patients, of whom one had hepatocellular carcinoma and two had cutaneous melanoma. The purpose of peripheral TCRbeta sequencing was to test whether ivuxolimab changed TCR sequence diversity and led to clonal T-cell expansion. The paper describes the monotherapy dose-escalation part (N of about 54 patients) of the phase I trial of ivuxolimab. Study-level results and caveats: In partial responders in the 0.1-3.0 mg/kg groups, normalized peripheral clonal expansion was found to be among the lowest, especially among CD8+ T cells. Low levels of normalized T-cell clonal expansion were also shown by some nonresponding patients. At doses from 0.1 to 3.0 mg/kg, clonal expansion was seen in both CD4+ and CD8+ blood T cells between baseline and week 6. After ivuxolimab, more expanded clones were found on average in CD8+ T cells than in CD4+ T cells. The antigen specificity of the peripheral T cells that underwent clonal expansion was not determined.

For sequencing of the TCRbeta CDR3 region, genomic DNA was extracted from the sorted cells. The immunoSEQ Assay was used for sequencing of TCRbeta CDR3 regions. Entries here come from immuneACCESS through TCRdb and include only in-frame sequences with V and J called. Some clones fail to appear in such tables; in the studies checked, an unresolved V gene covers under half of the shortfall, and the cause of the remainder is unknown. This sample has 65,000 to 75,000 clones in its table, and approximately 88% of those were observed once. About 1% of the sample comes from the top ten. Based on the germline V gene (reference sequence), the CDR1 and CDR2 sequences are MNHEY and SMNVEV. The CDR3 covers 14 residues, taking in both the cysteine and the phenylalanine. The DNA shown is the 42-base CDR3, in frame from base 1. V gives up 8 bases and J gives up 6 bases, and the segment between their germline ends measures 17 bases.

The trial excluded patients who had a history of autoimmune disease or who were on systemic immunosuppression. Peripheral blood for TCR sequencing was drawn from every dose cohort at baseline, at cycle 4 day 1 and at cycle 7 day 1. The samples were drawn from a first-in-human, open-label, multicenter phase I dose-escalation trial of ivuxolimab. Adults with locally advanced or metastatic head and neck squamous cell, hepatocellular, melanoma or renal cell carcinoma were enrolled in the trial. CD4+ and CD8+ T cells were sorted separately from peripheral blood before TCR sequencing. This sequence uses TRBV27 and TRBJ1-5; possibly the D gene is TRBD1, per 6 matching bases. This TCR derives from an adult with an advanced solid tumor such as melanoma, head and neck, liver or kidney cancer. The input for sequencing was CD4+ or CD8+ T cells sorted from blood, taken in a trial of the OX40 agonist ivuxolimab. The DNA reads as follows: TGTGCCAGCCGAGGGGGGGCGGATTTTCAGCCCCAGCATTTT. It encodes CASRGGADFQPQHF.